Each of the 25 T cell receptor beta chains below was sequenced from the same sample in a study of beta chain features in type 1 diabetes. Every isolated RNA sample was fully reverse transcribed, so sequencing captured expressed TCRB transcripts. TCRdb keeps only in-frame clones here, not all; method: immunoSEQ multiplex PCR. The sample yields around 300,000 clones, about 15% seen once. Material for sequencing was central memory CD4+ T cells from blood. The source is a man aged 25-40 years in good health.

The rearrangement joins TRBV7-2 to TRBJ2-2; D might be TRBD1 or TRBD2, each matching 5 bases. The V end lost 5 bases, the J end lost 5 bases, and 18 bases lay between the germline ends. The CDR3 loop spans 16 amino acids. Germline V gene sequence: CDR1 SGHTA, CDR2 FQGNSA. CDR3 sequence reads: CASSPRAGTVTGELFF. The DNA for the CDR3 is TGTGCCAGCAGCCCTAGGGCCGGGACCGTGACCGGGGAGCTGTTTTTT.

This chain connects TRBV4-1 to TRBJ1-6, with D perhaps TRBD1 (5 bases). The CDR3 sequence is 16 residues long. Germline assignment: CDR1 MGHRA and CDR2 YSYEKL. Trimming removed 1 base at V and 5 bases at J, with 12 bases between. Here the CDR3 reads CASSQVWGRNNSPLHF. The CDR3 nucleotides read TGCGCCAGCAGCCAAGTATGGGGACGGAATAATTCACCCCTCCACTTT.

The rearrangement uses TRBV7-2 and TRBJ2-3; perhaps TRBD2 as D (6 bases). The CDR3 consists of 13 residues. CDR1 and CDR2 from the germline V gene are SGHTA and FQGNSA. V gave up 5 bases and J gave up 3 bases, with 9 bases separating them. The DNA for the CDR3 is TGTGCCAGCAGCAGACTAGGAACAGATACGCAGTATTTT. Protein sequence: CASSRLGTDTQYF.

V and J are TRBV7-9 and TRBJ2-2; D uncertain. Germline CDR1 is SEHNR and CDR2 is FQNEAQ (reference sequence). Trimming stripped 4 bases from V and 2 bases from J, with 20 bases between. The CDR3 consists of 18 residues. As DNA, the CDR3 is TGTGCCAGCAGCTGGGGATTTGGCGGAATTATTAACACCGGGGAGCTGTTTTTT. Translating it yields CASSWGFGGIINTGELFF.

The gene calls are TRBV6-5 and TRBJ1-2; no clear D. The length of the CDR3 is 14 residues. Germline values: CDR1 MNHEY, CDR2 SVGAGI. The ends were cut back, 0 bases at V and 4 bases at J, with 9 bases in the middle. The CDR3 protein is CASSYSIRAYGYTF. CDR3 nucleotide sequence: TGTGCCAGCAGTTACTCGATAAGGGCCTATGGCTACACCTTC.

As for this clone: The sample holds other DNA sequences that translate to the same CDR3. The gene calls are TRBV25-1 and TRBJ2-3; 10 nucleotides agree with TRBD2. This CDR3 has 15 residues. J lost 2 bases, V lost 3 bases, and 2 bases had no gene match. Germline-derived CDR1 and CDR2 are MGHDK and SYGVNS. The CDR3 DNA reads TGTGCCAGCAGTGATAGCGGGGGGATCACAGATACGCAGTATTTT. Translation: CASSDSGGITDTQYF.

The chain has TRBV11-2 and TRBJ2-2, with D uncertain. Trimming removed 7 bases from V and 7 bases from J, with 13 bases in between. The germline V gene encodes CDR1 SGHAT and CDR2 FQNNGV. The CDR3 is 13 residues long. The CDR3 sequence is CASTPVYFGELFF. DNA for the CDR3: TGTGCCAGCACCCCAGTATATTTCGGGGAGCTGTTTTTT.

The chain uses TRBV6-1 and TRBJ2-1, with 12 nucleotides matching TRBD1. The CDR3 contains 13 residues. Germline V gives CDR1 MNHNS, CDR2 SASEGT. Trimming cost V 8 bases and J 6 bases; bases outside gene matches: 2. CDR3 nucleotides: TGTGCCAGCGGGACAGGGGGCCCCAATGAGCAGTTCTTC. Translated: CASGTGGPNEQFF.

This clone was counted ten times or more. The CDR3: CASGVGQGFTDTQYF. The DNA of the CDR3 is TGTGCCAGTGGGGTCGGACAGGGTTTCACAGATACGCAGTATTTT. The V and J genes are TRBV2 and TRBJ2-3; 8 bases line up with TRBD1. Germline trimming cut 9 bases from V and 2 bases from J; bases unmatched to any gene: 10. Germline values: CDR1 SNHLY, CDR2 FYNNEI. The CDR3 has 15 residues.

This clone has just a few counts. The chain uses TRBV7-2 and TRBJ1-4; 7 positions match TRBD1. The V gene end was trimmed by 5 bases and the J gene end by 3 bases; junction bases not matched to a gene: 6. CDR3 length: 15 residues. The V gene's germline CDR1 is SGHTA and CDR2 FQGNSA. The CDR3 region is CASSTLQGSNEKLFF. The CDR3 nucleotides are TGTGCCAGCAGCACCCTACAGGGGTCTAATGAAAAACTGTTTTTT.

This clone was seen only a few times. The rearrangement uses TRBV7-7 and TRBJ2-1; 11 bases match TRBD2. Looked up from germline, CDR1 is SSHAT and CDR2 is FNYEAQ (reference sequence). The ends lost 5 bases at V and 8 bases at J; junction bases unmatched: 14. CDR3 size: 17 residues. The CDR3 DNA reads TGTGCCAGCAGCCCCCTCACTAGCGGGAGAATTGGCGATGAGCAGTTCTTC. Translation: CASSPLTSGRIGDEQFF.

This clone was detected ten times or more. The J gene is TRBJ2-3, the V gene TRBV7-2; 10 bases map to TRBD2. The CDR3 has 16 residues. CDR1 is SGHTA, CDR2 FQGNSA, per germline. V lost 0 bases and J lost 4; bases outside the gene matches: 4. The CDR3 DNA follows: TGTGCCAGCAGCTTAGCGCGAGCGGGGGGGCCAGATACGCAGTATTTT. It is translated as CASSLARAGGPDTQYF.

The chain employs TRBV7-9 and TRBJ1-1; D is possibly TRBD1 (5 bases). Trimming removed 4 bases at V and 9 bases at J, with 9 bases between. The CDR3 extends over 11 amino acids. Germline-derived CDR1 and CDR2 are SEHNR and FQNEAQ (reference sequence). Written as DNA, the CDR3 is TGTGCCAGCAGCTCGGGACGGCAAGCTTTCTTT. As protein: CASSSGRQAFF. The full variable domain, rest sourced from reference TRBV7-9 and TRBJ1-1, is DTGVSQNPRHKITKRGQNVTFRCDPISEHNRLYWYRQTLGQGPEFLTYFQNEAQLEKSRLLSDRFSAERPKGSFSTLEIQRTEQGDSAMYLCASSSGRQAFFGQGTRLTVV.

A note on this clone: A much more abundant neighbour one base away suggests this may be a read error. The V and J genes are TRBV5-4 and TRBJ1-1; D is ambiguous. Germline-derived CDR1 and CDR2 are SGHNT and YYREEE (reference sequence). This CDR3 is 13 amino acids long. Trimming removed 4 bases from V and 8 bases from J, with 15 bases in between. Here the CDR3 DNA reads TGTGCCAGCAGCCACCGGGGAGGTAGGGAAGCTTTCTTT. Its translation is CASSHRGGREAFF. Based on the CDR3 plus reference TRBV5-4 and TRBJ1-1, the full variable domain is ETGVTQSPTHLIKTRGQQVTLRCSSQSGHNTVSWYQQALGQGPQFIFQYYREEENGRGNFPPRFSGLQFPNYSSELNVNALELDDSALYLCASSHRGGREAFFGQGTRLTVV.

CDR3: CASRRPGGLETQYF. CDR3 DNA: TGTGCCAGCAGACGTCCGGGGGGCTTAGAGACCCAGTACTTC. The V call is TRBV27, the J call TRBJ2-5; D perhaps matches TRBD2 (7 bases). The CDR3 contains 14 residues. CDR1 is MNHEY, CDR2 SMNVEV, per germline (reference sequence). The V end was cut by 6 bases, the J end by 4 bases, with 15 bases between.

The rearrangement links TRBV29-1 to TRBJ2-1; D gene unclear. The germline V gene encodes CDR1 SQVTM and CDR2 ANQGSEA. Trimming stripped 3 bases from V and 10 bases from J, with 13 bases between. The CDR3 contains 12 residues. The CDR3 DNA reads as TGCAGCGTTGATGAGGCAGGATGGGAGCAGTTCTTC. Translating gives CSVDEAGWEQFF.

J is TRBJ1-2 and V is TRBV5-8, with TRBD1 identical over 7 bases. V shed 2 bases and J 8 bases; nucleotides not matched to a gene: 3. The germline V gene encodes CDR1 SGHTS and CDR2 YDEGEE. The CDR3 is made up of 12 amino acids. CDR3 DNA: TGTGCCAGCAGCTTCAGGACAGGCGGCTACACCTTC. The encoded protein is CASSFRTGGYTF.

The rearrangement links TRBV7-9 to TRBJ2-1, with 10 bases identical to TRBD2. The V and J ends lost 5 bases and 12 bases, in that order; junction bases with no gene match: 4. The germline V gene has CDR1 SEHNR and CDR2 FQNEAQ (reference sequence). CDR3 size: 12 residues. The CDR3 is CASSASGSGQFF. Here the CDR3 DNA reads TGTGCCAGCAGCGCTAGCGGGAGTGGGCAGTTCTTC.

V usage is TRBV4-1 and J usage is TRBJ2-7, with unresolved D. V was shortened by 4 bases and J by 6 bases, with 10 bases between the two germline ends. Germline CDR1 and CDR2: MGHRA and YSYEKL. The CDR3 extends over 12 amino acids. The CDR3 DNA follows: TGCGCCAGCAGCCTCGGACCGCGCGAGCAGTACTTC. This gives the protein CASSLGPREQYF.

This clone occurred a few times. V is TRBV9 and J is TRBJ2-3; tentatively, D is TRBD1 (5 bases). CDR3 length equals 15 residues. Trimming cost V 2 bases and J 3 bases, with 13 bases left between them. Germline CDR1 and CDR2: SGDLS and YYNGEE. CDR3 sequence (DNA): TGTGCCAGCAGCGTTTCAGGGCAGCCAACAGATACGCAGTATTTT. Encoded protein: CASSVSGQPTDTQYF.

The gene calls are TRBV2 and TRBJ1-6, with a weak D call TRBD1 (5 bases). This CDR3 is 22 amino acids long. The V and J ends lost 2 bases and 0 bases respectively, with 26 bases between them. CDR1 is SNHLY and CDR2 is FYNNEI in the germline V gene. The CDR3 coding sequence is TGTGCCAGCAGTGAAAGCGGGACGCAAAGAGTTATCTCCAGCTCCTATAATTCACCCCTCCACTTT. Its translation is CASSESGTQRVISSSYNSPLHF.

The sample holds many counts of this clone. The V gene is TRBV5-4, the J gene TRBJ2-4; possibly TRBD1 or TRBD2 for D (6 bases each). CDR3 length: 16 amino acids. Germline values: CDR1 SGHNT, CDR2 YYREEE (reference sequence). Deletions cut 3 bases from V and 3 bases from J, with 16 bases between. CDR3 sequence (DNA): TGTGCCAGCAGCTCCCCGGGGGCGAAGGACAAAAACATTCAGTACTTC. It specifies CASSSPGAKDKNIQYF. The whole variable domain, filled in from reference TRBV5-4 and TRBJ2-4, reads ETGVTQSPTHLIKTRGQQVTLRCSSQSGHNTVSWYQQALGQGPQFIFQYYREEENGRGNFPPRFSGLQFPNYSSELNVNALELDDSALYLCASSSPGAKDKNIQYFGAGTRLSVL.

The genes are TRBV7-8 and TRBJ2-3, with D tentatively TRBD2 (5 bases). Per germline, CDR1 SGHVS and CDR2 FQNEAQ. V lost 5 bases and J 5 bases, leaving 20 bases between the germline ends. The CDR3 has 16 amino acids. The CDR3 spells CASSPWTDGVKDTQYF. The DNA for the CDR3 is TGTGCCAGCAGCCCTTGGACTGACGGGGTAAAAGATACGCAGTATTTT.

The chain is built from TRBV4-3 and TRBJ1-3; 9 nucleotides line up with TRBD1. J was trimmed by 8 bases and V by 0 bases; bases with no gene match: 17. The CDR3 is 19 residues long. Looked up from germline, CDR1 is LGHNA and CDR2 is YSLEER. The CDR3, as DNA: TGCGCCAGCAGCCAAGAGTCCAACAGGGGGCTCAGTTCACGTCACACCATATATTTT. It is translated as CASSQESNRGLSSRHTIYF.

For this clone: One end of the junction is discordant with germline, which a read error may explain. The genes are TRBV7-2 and TRBJ2-1; TRBD2 aligns across 9 bases. Germline V gene lookup returns CDR1 SGHTA and CDR2 FQGNSA. The CDR3 consists of 15 residues. The CDR3 loop is CASSVAGVVYNEQFF. CDR3 nucleotides: TGTGCCAGCAGCGTAGCGGGAGTCGTCTACAATGAGCAGTTCTTC.